Each of the 22 T cell receptor beta chains below was sequenced from the same sample in a study of cytomegalovirus exposure and HLA in healthy donors. The PCR ran on 60 Vbeta and 13 Jbeta primers. Sequencing was performed with immunoSEQ multiplex PCR; in TCRdb, only in-frame clones are kept and a portion is missing. The sample contains tens of thousands of clones, about 53% of which appear only once. The sample taken for sequencing was PBMCs. The receptors come from a woman in her 40s in good health and CMV-seropositive.

This clone was found a few times. This rearrangement joins TRBV30 to TRBJ2-3; 9 positions agree with TRBD2. The CDR3 runs 15 residues. Germline V gene lookup returns CDR1 GTSNPN and CDR2 SVGIG (reference sequence). V lost 3 bases, J lost 1 base, and 5 bases stayed unmatched. CDR3 in amino acids: CAWRGPSGGTDTQYF. CDR3 in DNA: TGTGCCTGGAGGGGACCTAGCGGGGGCACAGATACGCAGTATTTT.

This rearrangement joins TRBV27 to TRBJ1-5; D unresolved. Trimming pared 10 bases from V and 6 bases from J, leaving 13 bases between. This CDR3 comprises 12 residues. Per the germline V gene, CDR1 is MNHEY and CDR2 is SMNVEV (reference sequence). CDR3: CATRTGGQPQHF. Written as DNA, the CDR3 is TGTGCCACCCGAACCGGCGGTCAGCCCCAGCATTTT.

V usage is TRBV10-2 and J usage is TRBJ2-5; D is unclear. The CDR3 length is 12 residues. From germline, CDR1 is WSHSY and CDR2 SAAADI. Trimming removed 3 bases at V and 3 bases at J, with 5 bases between. The CDR3 DNA reads TGCGCCAGCAGTGACTTAAAAGAGACCCAGTACTTC. Residues: CASSDLKETQYF.

This clone has only one observation. V gene TRBV5-8 combines with J gene TRBJ1-1, with TRBD1 matching 9 bases. The V gene end was trimmed by 0 bases and the J gene end by 1 base; junction bases not matched to a gene: 10. This CDR3 spans 18 amino acids. Germline lookup yields CDR1 SGHTS and CDR2 YDEGEE. The CDR3 spells CASSLGPSQGARNTEAFF. The CDR3 DNA is TGTGCCAGCAGCTTGGGACCCTCACAGGGGGCGAGGAACACTGAAGCTTTCTTT.

This clone was observed once. This chain links TRBV6-4 with TRBJ2-1, with 11 bases identical to TRBD2. This CDR3 spans 15 amino acids. Germline lookup yields CDR1 MRHNA and CDR2 SNTAGT. V gave up 2 bases and J gave up 5 bases; unmatched junction bases: 2. The CDR3 reads CASSDASGGNNEQFF. CDR3 DNA sequence: TGTGCCAGCAGTGACGCTAGCGGGGGGAACAATGAGCAGTTCTTC.

This clone has at least ten counts. V gene TRBV18 combines with J gene TRBJ1-5; D gene uncertain. The CDR3 has 17 residues. Germline CDR1 and CDR2: KGHSH and LQKENI. V was trimmed by 1 base and J by 6 bases, leaving 19 bases between them. CDR3 sequence: CASSPREGGGIGQPQHF. Here the CDR3 DNA reads TGTGCCAGCTCACCACGGGAGGGCGGTGGGATCGGTCAGCCCCAGCATTTT. The entire variable domain, with the rest obtained from reference TRBV18 and TRBJ1-5, is as follows: NAGVMQNPRHLVRRRGQEARLRCSPMKGHSHVYWYRQLPEEGLKFMVYLQKENIIDESGMPKERFSAEFPKEGPSILRIQQVVRGDSAAYFCASSPREGGGIGQPQHFGDGTRLSIL.

The chain uses TRBV5-1 and TRBJ2-2, with 7 nucleotides matching TRBD1. CDR1 is SGHRS, CDR2 YFSETQ, per germline. V lost 6 bases and J lost 7; bases outside the gene matches: 9. This CDR3 contains 14 residues. CDR3 loop: CASTDSTGFGELFF. As DNA, the CDR3 is TGCGCCAGCACCGATTCGACAGGGTTCGGGGAGCTGTTTTTT.

V and J are TRBV19 and TRBJ1-2; 8 bases are shared with TRBD1. Germline CDR1 is LNHDA and CDR2 is SQIVND (reference sequence). Trimming took 7 bases from V and 7 from J; bases not matched to a gene: 8. The CDR3 consists of 13 residues. The CDR3 is CASKWQGAGGYTF. The CDR3 coding sequence is TGTGCCAGTAAATGGCAGGGGGCTGGTGGCTACACCTTC.

In regard to this clone: A junction end diverges from the germline sequence, so it may reflect a read error. The rearrangement uses TRBV7-7 and TRBJ2-2; D is perhaps TRBD1 (7 bases). The CDR3 consists of 16 residues. Germline CDR1 is SSHAT and CDR2 is FNYEAQ (reference sequence). CDR3 in amino acids: CASSRRTGGGTEELFF. DNA of the CDR3: TGTGCTAGCAGCCGACGGACAGGTGGAGGGACCGAGGAGCTGTTTTTT. Supplemented by reference TRBV7-7 and TRBJ2-2, the full variable domain reads GAGVSQSPRYKVTKRGQDVTLRCDPISSHATLYWYQQALGQGPEFLTYFNYEAQPDKSGLPSDRFSAERPEGSISTLTIQRTEQRDSAMYRCASSRRTGGGTEELFFGEGSRLTVL.

V is TRBV19 and J is TRBJ1-1, with D perhaps matching TRBD1 (5 bases). The CDR3 has 13 amino acids. Per germline, CDR1 LNHDA and CDR2 SQIVND (reference sequence). V lost 5 bases and J lost 9, with 16 bases in between. CDR3 protein: CASSPLVGGKAFF. For the CDR3, the DNA is TGTGCCAGTAGTCCTCTCGTGGGGGGTAAAGCTTTCTTT.

The V gene is TRBV11-2, the J gene TRBJ2-1, with 11 bases that match TRBD2. Germline CDR1 SGHAT, CDR2 FQNNGV. V shed 5 bases, J shed 8 bases, and the junction held 8 bases outside the gene matches. The CDR3 extends over 15 amino acids. The CDR3 loop is CASSLIAGGRDEQFF. The CDR3 DNA reads as TGTGCCAGCAGCCTAATAGCGGGGGGGCGGGATGAGCAGTTCTTC. The entire variable domain, with the rest obtained from reference TRBV11-2 and TRBJ2-1, is as follows: EAGVAQSPRYKIIEKRQSVAFWCNPISGHATLYWYQQILGQGPKLLIQFQNNGVVDDSQLPKDRFSAERLKGVDSTLKIQPAKLEDSAVYLCASSLIAGGRDEQFFGPGTRLTVL.

This clone was detected a few times. Relative to the germline gene, one junction end is altered; a read error may explain this. The chain recombines TRBV6-4 with TRBJ2-2, with 9 bases lining up with TRBD1. CDR3 length: 16 residues. Germline V lookup: CDR1 MRHNA, CDR2 SNTAGT. The CDR3 DNA reads as TGTGCCGGCAGTGACGCCACAGGGGGCAGCACCGGGGAGCTGTTTTTT. Encoded protein: CAGSDATGGSTGELFF.

The gene calls are TRBV6-5 and TRBJ2-5, with 10 bases that match TRBD2. Germline CDR1 and CDR2: MNHEY and SVGAGI. Trimming at V came to 7 bases and at J to 5 bases, leaving 10 bases not matched to a gene. CDR3 length equals 15 residues. The CDR3 sequence: CASKPLAGGGETQYF. The CDR3 DNA follows: TGTGCCAGCAAACCATTAGCGGGGGGCGGGGAGACCCAGTACTTC.

The V call is TRBV7-9, the J call TRBJ1-1; maybe TRBD1 (5 bases). Germline CDR1 SEHNR, CDR2 FQNEAQ (reference sequence). The CDR3 loop spans 15 amino acids. Trimming removed 6 bases at V and 1 base at J, with 15 bases between. CDR3 coding DNA: TGTGCCAGCAGACAAAGAACAGGAGAGAACACTGAAGCTTTCTTT. Its translation: CASRQRTGENTEAFF.

The genes are TRBV19 and TRBJ2-3; D possibly corresponds to TRBD1 (5 bases). Germline values: CDR1 LNHDA, CDR2 SQIVND (reference sequence). This CDR3 has 14 residues. V dropped 10 bases and J dropped 3 bases, with 17 bases sitting between them. The CDR3 is CANRPGKGTDTQYF. The CDR3 DNA follows: TGTGCCAACAGACCAGGGAAAGGGACAGATACGCAGTATTTT.

This clone was seen more than once but under ten times. V usage is TRBV5-1 and J usage is TRBJ2-5, with D possibly TRBD2 on 5 matching bases. Germline CDR1 is SGHRS and CDR2 is YFSETQ. This CDR3 comprises 15 residues. V gave up 5 bases and J gave up 4 bases, with 18 bases separating them. DNA of the CDR3: TGCGCCAGCAGTTTCCTCCGTAATGGAGGAGAGACCCAGTACTTC. This codes for CASSFLRNGGETQYF. Together with reference TRBV5-1 and TRBJ2-5, the CDR3 gives the full variable domain: KAGVTQTPRYLIKTRGQQVTLSCSPISGHRSVSWYQQTPGQGLQFLFEYFSETQRNKGNFPGRFSGRQFSNSRSEMNVSTLELGDSALYLCASSFLRNGGETQYFGPGTRLLVL.

This chain uses TRBV6-5 with TRBJ2-7, with D perhaps TRBD1 (5 bases). The germline gives CDR1 MNHEY, CDR2 SVGAGI. V lost 2 bases and J 4 bases, leaving 12 bases between the germline ends. This CDR3 is 14 amino acids long. The CDR3 DNA reads as TGTGCCAGCAGTTACACACAGCAGGGTTACGAGCAGTACTTC. Protein: CASSYTQQGYEQYF.

The chain carries TRBV5-4 and TRBJ1-1; 7 bases map to TRBD1. The CDR3 contains 15 residues. CDR1 SGHNT and CDR2 YYREEE come from the germline V gene (reference sequence). The V and J ends lost 2 bases and 1 base, in that order; junction bases with no gene match: 5. Written as DNA, the CDR3 is TGTGCCAGCAGCTTAGGGGGCGCCGGGAACACTGAAGCTTTCTTT. Its protein is CASSLGGAGNTEAFF.

The sample holds a few counts of this clone. This sequence joins TRBV7-9 and TRBJ1-6, with D unclear. V dropped 0 bases and J dropped 7 bases, with 4 bases sitting between them. The CDR3 length is 13 residues. In germline, CDR1 is SEHNR, CDR2 FQNEAQ (reference sequence). The CDR3: CASSLAQNSPLHF. For the CDR3, the DNA is TGTGCCAGCAGCTTAGCCCAGAATTCACCCCTCCACTTT.

The chain has TRBV11-2 and TRBJ2-7, with D tentatively TRBD1 (6 bases). Looked up from germline, CDR1 is SGHAT and CDR2 is FQNNGV. V was pared by 1 base and J by 6 bases, with 13 bases between. This CDR3 is 14 amino acids long. DNA for the CDR3: TGTGCCAGCAGCTTAGTCAGGGGACGGATCGAGCAGTACTTC. It specifies CASSLVRGRIEQYF. The complete variable domain, with remaining parts taken from reference TRBV11-2 and TRBJ2-7, reads EAGVAQSPRYKIIEKRQSVAFWCNPISGHATLYWYQQILGQGPKLLIQFQNNGVVDDSQLPKDRFSAERLKGVDSTLKIQPAKLEDSAVYLCASSLVRGRIEQYFGPGTRLTVT.

The chain is built from TRBV7-9 and TRBJ1-1; maybe TRBD1 (5 bases). The CDR3 is made up of 15 amino acids. Per germline, CDR1 SEHNR and CDR2 FQNEAQ (reference sequence). V lost 1 base to trimming and J lost 6 bases, with 15 bases between them. CDR3 sequence reads: CASSLVGGFRSEAFF. CDR3 DNA: TGTGCCAGCAGCTTAGTGGGGGGGTTTAGGTCTGAAGCTTTCTTT. Drawing the rest from reference TRBV7-9 and TRBJ1-1, the complete variable domain is DTGVSQNPRHKITKRGQNVTFRCDPISEHNRLYWYRQTLGQGPEFLTYFQNEAQLEKSRLLSDRFSAERPKGSFSTLEIQRTEQGDSAMYLCASSLVGGFRSEAFFGQGTRLTVV.

The chain combines TRBV6-1 with TRBJ1-3; 8 nucleotides match TRBD1. The length of the CDR3 is 15 residues. Unmatched junction bases numbered 3, after V lost 1 base and J lost 4 bases. Per germline, CDR1 MNHNS and CDR2 SASEGT. The CDR3 nucleotides are TGTGCCAGCAGTGAAGGGACAGGGCGGGGAAACACCATATATTTT. It encodes CASSEGTGRGNTIYF.